Sequencing of this TCR beta chain was carried out in a study of Ad26.COV2.S vaccination and SARS-CoV-2 variants. General study points: Placebo recipients had lower spike-specific TCR breadth than vaccine recipients. Those who received vaccine or placebo ended up with similar non-spike TCR breadth.

The repertoire was sequenced with immunoSEQ multiplex PCR; TCRdb's copy has only in-frame clones and lacks some. The table lists approximately 500,000 clones, roughly nine tenths of them singletons. The sample's treatment: around 19 received Ad26.COV2.S at low or high dose, single or two shots; roughly five received placebo; per-sample allocation not given. Repertoires come from day 63 after the first vaccine or placebo injection. Concerning this clone itself: Its specificity is unknown.

This TCR came from a person aged 18 to 65 who received the Ad26.COV2.S COVID-19 vaccine or a placebo. The material sequenced was peripheral blood, taken in a trial of Ad26.COV2.S vaccine versus placebo.

The CDR3 sequence is CASSYSTGTSGSPSYNEQFF. DNA for the CDR3: TGTGCCAGCAGTTACTCCACCGGGACTAGCGGGAGCCCCTCCTACAATGAGCAGTTCTTC. The chain recombines TRBV6-2 or TRBV6-3 with TRBJ2-1; 14 bases are a match to TRBD2. This CDR3 comprises 20 residues. The V gene's germline CDR1 is MNHEY and CDR2 SVGEGT. J was trimmed by 0 bases and V by 0 bases; bases with no gene match: 7.